Detailed here is one T cell receptor beta chain. This clone is a singleton in its sample. No antigen is known for it. Qualities for individual bases were not recorded, and no much larger clone is one base off. The data originate from a study of shared clonotypes between healthy human individuals (dated by TCRdb to 2018 to 2020). Notes on the research overall: Three men and a couple of women, aged 18 to 49 years, made up the cohort. Between about 0.8 and 9 billion PBMCs per donor were obtained by leukapheresis. Blood TCR repertoires of five healthy adults were deeply sequenced to estimate repertoire size and the extent of clonotype sharing between individuals. For each donor, three plates each were used for CD4 naive and CD4 memory, two plates were used for CD8 naive, and one plate was used for CD8 memory. To increase sequencing depth and limit assay-specific biases, different laboratories used diverse techniques to prepare libraries and sequence TCR repertoires.

The donors were healthy, HIV-negative adults who had no recently reported acute infections or vaccinations. All donors were Caucasian adults living in Nashville, Tennessee, USA. Magnetic negative selection was used to enrich CD4+ T cells, after which naive cells were positively selected on CD45RA and the negative fraction became the memory subset. Blood was collected by leukapheresis, and PBMCs were isolated by Ficoll-Histopaque density gradient centrifugation and then cryopreserved in liquid nitrogen vapor phase. Purity and quantity of every magnetically sorted T cell population were checked by analytical flow cytometry. Genomic DNA was isolated from each sorted fraction and quantified by UV absorbance on a Nanodrop 2000c. Beyond this particular receptor, the publication reports: Incomplete sequencing was indicated by rarefaction of sorted-subset datasets, despite the large sequencing depth. Based on pairwise subsampling, the degree of clonotype sharing among donors was expected to be affected by sequencing depth. Compared with non-shared clonotypes, the clonotypes found in all four sorted-subset donors had higher generation probabilities. Larger estimated clonotype richness was generally found for naive subsets than for memory subsets. When a handful of donors were compared, the shared fraction of clonotypes was around 5% for naive CD4, around 3.5% for naive CD8, roughly 2.3% for memory CD4, and 0.4% for memory CD8. Because the study included a small number of donors, the genetic and exposure-history diversity represented was limited. Sampling was restricted to blood, and TCR repertoires in tissue are likely to differ from TCR repertoires in blood.

There are 15 amino acids in the CDR3, from cysteine to phenylalanine inclusive. The DNA shown is the 45-base CDR3, in frame from base 1. CDR1 and CDR2 (LNHDA, SQIVND) derive from the germline V gene (reference sequence). V lost 0 bases and J lost 7 bases; the stretch between them is 13 bases long. Using the deep immunoSEQ assay, TCR CDR3 regions were amplified from genomic DNA by multiplex PCR. For each cell subset, the extracted genomic DNA was distributed evenly across all wells of several immunoSEQ 96-well plates, and each plate served as one replicate. For sorted subsets, each replicate PCR was loaded with approximately 190 ng genomic DNA, equivalent to 30,000 or so T cell genomes. Purified libraries were quantified with a Qubit 3.0 fluorometer, sized on a Bioanalyzer 2100, and re-quantified with the KAPA Library Quantification kit. Every immunoSEQ 96-well plate was sequenced on a separate single-read 150-cycle Illumina NextSeq 550 flow cell. From the authors' description of their analysis: Because only junctional sequences without quality scores were contained in the immunoSEQ output, filtering matching that applied to full-length reads could not be performed. Sequences were annotated with PyIR, a Python wrapper for IgBLAST v1.9, and V/J genes and CDR3 were assigned using IMGT germline references. Any read was removed if the V/J assignment was weak (E-value above 1e-6), the CDR3 was missing, or the read contained stop codons, out-of-frame junctions, or ambiguous translated residues. V3J clonotypes were defined as sequences sharing an identical inferred V gene, J gene, and CDR3 amino acid sequence. To compute the percentage overlap between repertoires, the number of shared unique clonotypes was divided by the size of the smaller repertoire. Repertoire richness was assessed with RTK rarefaction, the Chao1 estimator, and Recon v2.1 estimates of unobserved clonotypes. For all TCRbeta clonotypes obtained by the gDNA method from a handful of donors, generation probabilities were computed with OLGA. Entries here come from immuneACCESS through TCRdb and include only in-frame sequences with V and J called. Some clones fail to appear in such tables; in the studies checked, an unresolved V gene covers under half of the shortfall, and the cause of the remainder is unknown. The V and J calls and the clone size are those of that table, but D and trimming were determined from the DNA. This sample holds approximately 2.5 million clones; roughly 93% were observed only once. The top ten constitute approximately 0.37% of the sample.

The sequenced material came from naive CD4+ T cells from PBMCs. The cell subset or site label of this sample denotes: CD45RA+ positively selected. The sequence links TRBV19 to TRBJ1-5; TRBD1 is perhaps the D gene, given 6 matching bases. The receptor was isolated from a man younger than 30 in good health. Some clones in this sample may be carry-over from other donors' samples. This receptor has the CDR3 CASSIERGRGQPQHF. The DNA sequence follows: TGTGCCAGTAGTATAGAACGGGGGCGGGGGCAGCCCCAGCATTTT. With the portions outside the CDR3 filled from the reference TRBV19 and TRBJ1-5 genes, the complete variable region becomes DGGITQSPKYLFRKEGQNVTLSCEQNLNHDAMYWYRQDPGQGLRLIYYSQIVNDFQKGDIAEGYSVSREKKESFPLTVTSAQKNPTAFYLCASSIERGRGQPQHFGDGTRLSIL.